This T cell receptor beta chain was profiled in a study of Ad26.COV2.S vaccination and SARS-CoV-2 variants. Overall study: Intramuscularly, Ad26.COV2.S was given either once or twice, 56 days apart.

CDR1 and CDR2 from the germline V gene are SGHDT and YYEEEE. V lost 3 bases, J lost 5 bases, and 9 bases stayed unmatched. The CDR3 runs to 16 residues. The data were produced by immunoSEQ multiplex PCR, yet TCRdb's version contains in-frame clones alone and is incomplete. The table lists more than 300,000 clones, about 86% of them singletons, with 1.5% to 2% in the top ten. Specified treatment: about 20 received Ad26.COV2.S at low or high dose, single or two shots; about five received placebo; per-sample allocation not given. Sampling happened 63 days after the first vaccine or placebo injection. Sequences were derived from peripheral blood, sampled in a trial of Ad26.COV2.S vaccine versus placebo. The receptor was isolated from a person between 18 and 60 years old who received the Ad26.COV2.S COVID-19 vaccine or a placebo. The chain uses TRBV5-6 and TRBJ2-3; 10 bases are shared with TRBD2. The CDR3 region has the DNA TGTGCCAGCAGCTCACTAGCGGGGAGGGGGGTAGATACGCAGTATTTT. Amino acids: CASSSLAGRGVDTQYF.